This T cell receptor beta chain was obtained from a study of T cell responses to AZD1222 COVID-19 vaccine. Findings and caveats of the study: There were mostly white British donors and more females than males, and clonal diversity was possibly underestimated. With dominance at 160-218 and 743-854, vaccine-associated CD4 TCRs spanned spike.

The CDR3 sequence is 15 residues long. From germline, CDR1 is MNHEY and CDR2 SVGEGT. V lost 0 bases and J 2 bases, leaving 11 bases between the germline ends. This clone was counted once. Its antigen is unknown. This table comes from immunoSEQ multiplex PCR, and its TCRdb copy is limited to in-frame clones, with some not included. This table holds 150,000 to 200,000 clones, more than 85% found once. The sequencing used peripheral blood, collected on day 0 of AZD1222 vaccination. The rearrangement links TRBV6-2 or TRBV6-3 to TRBJ2-7, with D perhaps TRBD1 (6 bases). The clonotype comes from an adult in good health. Here the CDR3 reads CASSYSPGHTYEQYF. The CDR3 DNA reads as TGTGCCAGCAGTTACTCCCCGGGACACACCTACGAGCAGTACTTC.